This TCR beta chain was sequenced during a study of cytomegalovirus exposure and HLA in healthy donors. Looking at the study overall: The roughly 120 validation repertoires, a later analysis reported, used the same platform as the 600 to 700 first-cohort repertoires.

Whole-study results and caveats: In vitro data verified a few CMV-associated chains as specific for CMV antigens.

This clone was detected many times. The antigen is unknown. Some clones are missing from TCRdb's copy, which holds only in-frame ones; the method was immunoSEQ multiplex PCR. The table records fewer than 150,000 clones, almost 90% of them present only once. Trimming removed 8 bases at V and 2 bases at J, with 13 bases between. The CDR3 loop spans 14 amino acids. Germline assignment: CDR1 MNHEY and CDR2 SMNVEV (reference sequence). The TCR originated in a young woman in good health and CMV-seropositive. Sequencing used PBMCs. This chain links TRBV27 with TRBJ2-1; maybe TRBD2 (6 bases). CDR3 DNA sequence: TGTGCCAGCTGGGACTTATCTCCCTACAATGAGCAGTTCTTC. Translated: CASWDLSPYNEQFF.